Each of the 4 T cell receptor beta chains below was sequenced from the same sample in a study of blood T cell repertoires in COVID-19. The method was immunoSEQ multiplex PCR; TCRdb's version includes in-frame clones alone and lacks a portion of them. The sample consists of over 150,000 clones, around 85% of them appearing once. Sequencing was performed on peripheral blood. The receptors shown here come from a woman aged 60-75 years with acute or convalescent COVID-19.

The V gene is TRBV18, the J gene TRBJ2-6; the D is unclear. Germline CDR1 KGHSH, CDR2 LQKENI. V lost 3 bases, J lost 4 bases, and 10 bases lay in between. The CDR3 covers 15 residues. The CDR3 loop reads CASSPEPEGANVLTF. The CDR3 DNA reads as TGTGCCAGCTCACCGGAGCCGGAGGGGGCCAACGTCCTGACTTTC.

This chain uses TRBV30 with TRBJ1-3; D gene uncertain. The CDR3 contains 12 residues. Trimming shortened V by 2 bases and J by 8 bases, and 10 bases separated the two germline ends. Per germline, CDR1 GTSNPN and CDR2 SVGIG (reference sequence). The CDR3 DNA is TGTGCCTGGAGTATCGGCGGGTACACCATATATTTT. The encoded protein is CAWSIGGYTIYF. The complete variable domain, with remaining parts taken from reference TRBV30 and TRBJ1-3, reads SQTIHQWPATLVQPVGSPLSLECTVEGTSNPNLYWYRQAAGRGLQLLFYSVGIGQISSEVPQNLSASRPQDRQFILSSKKLLLSDSGFYLCAWSIGGYTIYFGEGSWLTVV.

The chain is built from TRBV7-8 and TRBJ1-2; a possible D gene is TRBD1 (5 bases). The germline V and J ends were trimmed by 4 bases and 4 bases, with 13 bases remaining between them. CDR3 size: 14 residues. Germline CDR1 SGHVS, CDR2 FQNEAQ. CDR3 in amino acids: CASSSRVRGYGYTF. The CDR3 nucleotides read TGTGCCAGCAGCTCCAGGGTTCGCGGCTATGGCTACACCTTC.

This clone has just one count. The rearrangement uses TRBV14 and TRBJ2-1, with 9 bases lining up with TRBD1. The V gene end was trimmed by 2 bases and the J gene end by 8 bases; junction bases not matched to a gene: 13. The germline gives CDR1 SGHDN, CDR2 FVKESK. The CDR3 extends over 17 amino acids. This CDR3 is CASSQRVGQGSSHEQFF. The CDR3 DNA is TGTGCCAGCAGCCAAAGGGTCGGACAGGGGAGTTCACATGAGCAGTTCTTC.